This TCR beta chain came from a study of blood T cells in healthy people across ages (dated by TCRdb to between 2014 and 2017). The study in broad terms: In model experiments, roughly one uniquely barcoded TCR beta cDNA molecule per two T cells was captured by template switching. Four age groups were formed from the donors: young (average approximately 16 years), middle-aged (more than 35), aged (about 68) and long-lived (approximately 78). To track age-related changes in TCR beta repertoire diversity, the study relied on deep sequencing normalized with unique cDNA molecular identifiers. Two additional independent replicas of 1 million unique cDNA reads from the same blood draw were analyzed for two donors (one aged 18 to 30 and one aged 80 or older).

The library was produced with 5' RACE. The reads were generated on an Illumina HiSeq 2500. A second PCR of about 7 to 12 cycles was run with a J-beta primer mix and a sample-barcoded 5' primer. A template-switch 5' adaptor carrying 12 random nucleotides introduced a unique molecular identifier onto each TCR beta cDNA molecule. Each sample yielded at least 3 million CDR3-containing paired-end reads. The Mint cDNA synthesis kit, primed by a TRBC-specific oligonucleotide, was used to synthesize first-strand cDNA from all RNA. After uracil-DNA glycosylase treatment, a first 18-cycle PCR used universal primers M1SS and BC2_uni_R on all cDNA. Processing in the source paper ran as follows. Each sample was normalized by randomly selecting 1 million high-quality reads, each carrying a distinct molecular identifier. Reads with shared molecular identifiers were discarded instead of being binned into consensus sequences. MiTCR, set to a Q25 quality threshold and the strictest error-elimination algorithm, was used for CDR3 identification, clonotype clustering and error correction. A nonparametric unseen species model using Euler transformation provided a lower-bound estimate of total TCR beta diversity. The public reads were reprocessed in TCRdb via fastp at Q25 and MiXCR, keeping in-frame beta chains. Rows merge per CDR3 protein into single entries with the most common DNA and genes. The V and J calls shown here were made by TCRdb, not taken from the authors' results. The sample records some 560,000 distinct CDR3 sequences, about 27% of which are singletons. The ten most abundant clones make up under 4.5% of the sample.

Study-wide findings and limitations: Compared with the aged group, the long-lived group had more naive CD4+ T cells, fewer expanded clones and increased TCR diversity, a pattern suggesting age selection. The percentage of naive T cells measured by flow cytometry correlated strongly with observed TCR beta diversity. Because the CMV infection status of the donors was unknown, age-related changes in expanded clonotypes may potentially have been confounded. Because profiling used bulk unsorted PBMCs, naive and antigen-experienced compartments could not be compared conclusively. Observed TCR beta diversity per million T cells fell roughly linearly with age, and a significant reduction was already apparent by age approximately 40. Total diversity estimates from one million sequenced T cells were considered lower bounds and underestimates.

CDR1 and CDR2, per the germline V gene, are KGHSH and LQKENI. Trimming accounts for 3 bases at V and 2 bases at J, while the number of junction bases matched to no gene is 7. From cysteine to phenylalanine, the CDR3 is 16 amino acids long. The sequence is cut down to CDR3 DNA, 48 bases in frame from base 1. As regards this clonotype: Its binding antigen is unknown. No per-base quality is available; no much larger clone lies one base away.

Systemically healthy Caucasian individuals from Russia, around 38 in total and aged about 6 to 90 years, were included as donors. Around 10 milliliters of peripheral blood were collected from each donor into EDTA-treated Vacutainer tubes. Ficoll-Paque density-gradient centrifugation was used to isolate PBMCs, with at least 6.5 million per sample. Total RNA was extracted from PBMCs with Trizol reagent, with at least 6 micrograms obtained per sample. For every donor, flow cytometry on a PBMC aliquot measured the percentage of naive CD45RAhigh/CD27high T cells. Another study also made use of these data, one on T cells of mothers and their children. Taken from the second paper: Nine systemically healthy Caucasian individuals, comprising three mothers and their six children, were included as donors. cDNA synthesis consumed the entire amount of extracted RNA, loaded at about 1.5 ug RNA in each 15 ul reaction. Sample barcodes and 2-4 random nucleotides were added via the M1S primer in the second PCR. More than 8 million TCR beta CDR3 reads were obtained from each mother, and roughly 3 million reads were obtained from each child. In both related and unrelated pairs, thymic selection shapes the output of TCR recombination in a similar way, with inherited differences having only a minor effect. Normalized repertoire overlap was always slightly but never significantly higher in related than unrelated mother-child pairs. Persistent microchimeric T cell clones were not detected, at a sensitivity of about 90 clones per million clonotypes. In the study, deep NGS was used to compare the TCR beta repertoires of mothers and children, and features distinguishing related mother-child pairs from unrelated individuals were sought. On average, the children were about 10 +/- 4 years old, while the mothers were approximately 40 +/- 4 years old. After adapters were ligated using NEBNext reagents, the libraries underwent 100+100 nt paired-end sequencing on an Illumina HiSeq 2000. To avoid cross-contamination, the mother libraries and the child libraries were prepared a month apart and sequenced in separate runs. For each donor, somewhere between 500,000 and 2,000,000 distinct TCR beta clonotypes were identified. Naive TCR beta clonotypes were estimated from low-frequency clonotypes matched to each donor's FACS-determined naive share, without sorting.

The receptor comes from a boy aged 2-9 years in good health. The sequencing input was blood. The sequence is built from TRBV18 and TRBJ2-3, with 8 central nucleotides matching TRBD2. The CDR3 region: CASSPFTSGNTDTQYF. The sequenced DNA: TGTGCCAGCTCACCTTTTACTAGCGGTAACACAGATACGCAGTATTTT.